This entry lists 12 T cell receptor beta chains sequenced from one sample in a study of blood T cell repertoires in COVID-19. Assay: immunoSEQ multiplex PCR; the TCRdb copy retains only in-frame clones and omits some. Among roughly 62,000 clones listed, about 88% were seen once. What was sequenced was peripheral blood. Receptors were obtained from a man between 65 and 80 years old with acute or convalescent COVID-19.

The chain couples TRBV19 to TRBJ1-1; a possible D gene is TRBD1 (5 bases). The V end lost 6 bases, the J end lost 1 base, and 15 bases lay between the germline ends. Germline loops: CDR1 LNHDA, CDR2 SQIVND (reference sequence). This CDR3 contains 15 residues. The chain's CDR3 is CASRGVGAGNTEAFF. CDR3 nucleotides: TGTGCCAGTAGAGGAGTAGGGGCTGGGAACACTGAAGCTTTCTTT.

This chain joins TRBV14 and TRBJ2-2; D is unclear. This CDR3 has 13 amino acids. Germline V gene data show CDR1 as SGHDN and CDR2 as FVKESK. V dropped 3 bases and J dropped 6 bases, with 8 bases sitting between them. The CDR3 DNA reads TGTGCCAGCAGCCAGAGGAGAGCCGGGGAGCTGTTTTTT. Its translation: CASSQRRAGELFF.

V is TRBV5-6 and J is TRBJ2-5; 13 bases agree with TRBD2. J was trimmed by 1 base and V by 0 bases; bases with no gene match: 0. This CDR3 is 16 amino acids long. Germline V gives CDR1 SGHDT, CDR2 YYEEEE. The chain's CDR3 is CASSLGLAGGQETQYF. The CDR3 DNA is TGTGCCAGCAGCTTGGGACTAGCGGGGGGCCAAGAGACCCAGTACTTC.

The CDR3 loop is CASSYGNTEAFF. The CDR3 region has the DNA TGTGCCAGCAGTTACGGGAACACTGAAGCTTTCTTT. The chain joins TRBV12-3 or TRBV12-4 to TRBJ1-1; D is unresolved. V shed 4 bases and J shed 1 base, with 4 bases lying between them. The CDR3 length is 12 residues.

The chain couples TRBV6-5 to TRBJ1-2, with D perhaps matching TRBD1 (6 bases). Germline-derived CDR1 and CDR2 are MNHEY and SVGAGI. V was shortened by 0 bases and J by 5 bases, with 10 bases between the two germline ends. The CDR3 is 14 residues long. CDR3 in amino acids: CASSYSGQVYGYTF. For the CDR3, the DNA is TGTGCCAGCAGTTACTCGGGACAAGTATATGGCTACACCTTC.

The chain has TRBV27 and TRBJ2-1; 10 nucleotides match TRBD1. CDR1 and CDR2 from the germline V gene are MNHEY and SMNVEV (reference sequence). The trim removed 5 bases at V and 1 base at J, leaving 5 bases unmatched. This CDR3 is 16 amino acids long. Written as DNA, the CDR3 is TGTGCCAGCAGTCCTCCGGGACAGGGGTCCTACAATGAGCAGTTCTTC. Residues: CASSPPGQGSYNEQFF.

The genes are TRBV7-6 and TRBJ1-5; the D gene is possibly TRBD1 (5 bases). CDR3 length: 13 residues. With 4 bases removed from V and 6 bases from J, the gap between germline ends came to 10 bases. Germline V gives CDR1 SGHVS, CDR2 FNYEAQ. The CDR3 DNA reads TGTGCCAGCAGCTGGCAGGGAAGTCAGCCCCAGCATTTT. Protein: CASSWQGSQPQHF.

The chain is built from TRBV30 and TRBJ1-2, with D possibly TRBD1 on 5 matching bases. The CDR3 loop spans 13 amino acids. Germline CDR1 is GTSNPN and CDR2 is SVGIG (reference sequence). V lost 2 bases, J lost 4 bases, and 11 bases lay in between. The CDR3 coding sequence is TGTGCCTGGAGTCCCTCCGGGGGCTATGGCTACACCTTC. Amino acids: CAWSPSGGYGYTF.

The chain links TRBV5-4 to TRBJ2-1, with 8 nucleotides matching TRBD1. Germline loops: CDR1 SGHNT, CDR2 YYREEE (reference sequence). The CDR3 spans 15 residues. The V segment lost 1 base and the J segment 9 bases; nucleotides outside the gene matches: 9. The CDR3 DNA reads TGTGCCAGCAGCTTGATGGACAGGGAAACAAGTGAGCAGTTCTTC. Translating gives CASSLMDRETSEQFF.

The rearrangement joins TRBV11-3 to TRBJ2-7; 8 bases are a match to TRBD2. After removal of 3 bases from V and 4 bases from J, the junction contained 8 bases not matched to a gene. This CDR3 has 15 amino acids. The germline CDR1 and CDR2 sequences are SGHNT and YENEEA. In nucleotides, the CDR3 is TGTGCCAGCAGCTTTGGGCCAGCGGGGGATTACGAGCAGTACTTC. This translates into CASSFGPAGDYEQYF.

There are a few counts of this clone. The chain links TRBV4-2 to TRBJ1-2, with a weak D call TRBD1 (6 bases). This CDR3 is built from 15 residues. Germline assignment: CDR1 LGHNA and CDR2 YNFKEQ. Deletions cut 4 bases from V and 6 bases from J, with 18 bases between. The CDR3: CASSRLLGQTDGYTF. The CDR3 DNA is TGTGCCAGCAGCCGTCTCCTAGGACAGACAGATGGCTACACCTTC.

The table lists this clone with a count of one. The V call is TRBV18, the J call TRBJ1-2; 8 bases are shared with TRBD1. Germline V gene data show CDR1 as KGHSH and CDR2 as LQKENI. This CDR3 region has 12 residues. After removal of 2 bases from V and 7 bases from J, the junction contained 0 bases not matched to a gene. The CDR3 sequence: CASSPDRGGYTF. The DNA for the CDR3 is TGTGCCAGCTCACCAGACAGGGGTGGCTACACCTTC.